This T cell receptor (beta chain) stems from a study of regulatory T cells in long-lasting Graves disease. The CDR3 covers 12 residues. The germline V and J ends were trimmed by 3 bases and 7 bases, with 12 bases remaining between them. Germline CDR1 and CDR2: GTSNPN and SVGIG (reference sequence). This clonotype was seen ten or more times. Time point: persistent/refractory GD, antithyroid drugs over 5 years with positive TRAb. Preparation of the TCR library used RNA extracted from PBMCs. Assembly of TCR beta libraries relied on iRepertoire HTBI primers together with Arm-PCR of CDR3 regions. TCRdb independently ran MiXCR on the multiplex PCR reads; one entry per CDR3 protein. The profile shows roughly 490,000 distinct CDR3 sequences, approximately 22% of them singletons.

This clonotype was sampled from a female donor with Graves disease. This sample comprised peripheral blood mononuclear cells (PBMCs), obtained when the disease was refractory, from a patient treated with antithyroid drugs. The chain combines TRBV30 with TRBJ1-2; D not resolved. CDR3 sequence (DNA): TGTGCCTGGAGAGGGTTGGGATCTGGCTACACCTTC. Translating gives CAWRGLGSGYTF.